The clone carrying this T cell receptor beta chain showed up just a few times. Its antigen is currently unknown. V lost 3 bases and J lost 2; bases outside the gene matches: 9. CDR3 size: 17 residues. Germline V CDR1 and CDR2: SGHTA, FQGNSA. These data come from a study of T cell responses to AZD1222 COVID-19 vaccine. As for the study in general: Researchers grouped second doses given at about 4 or about 12 weeks into one pool. Study-wide points: Close to half of spike-specific TCRs reportedly recognize unmutated variant regions. After two AZD1222 doses, spike-specific TCR breadth and depth rose versus day 0. Possibly, clonal diversity was underestimated; donors were largely white British and included more females.

Sequencing was performed with immunoSEQ multiplex PCR; in TCRdb, only in-frame clones are kept and a portion is missing. The table shows more than 100,000 clones, with roughly 84% occurring only once. Sequences were derived from peripheral blood, sampled on day 0 of AZD1222 vaccination. This TCR was recovered from an adult in good health. The chain joins TRBV7-2 to TRBJ1-2; TRBD1 aligns across 10 bases. For the CDR3, the DNA is TGTGCCAGCAGCTTGGATGCCGGGACAGGGGCGAACTATGGCTACACCTTC. Protein: CASSLDAGTGANYGYTF.